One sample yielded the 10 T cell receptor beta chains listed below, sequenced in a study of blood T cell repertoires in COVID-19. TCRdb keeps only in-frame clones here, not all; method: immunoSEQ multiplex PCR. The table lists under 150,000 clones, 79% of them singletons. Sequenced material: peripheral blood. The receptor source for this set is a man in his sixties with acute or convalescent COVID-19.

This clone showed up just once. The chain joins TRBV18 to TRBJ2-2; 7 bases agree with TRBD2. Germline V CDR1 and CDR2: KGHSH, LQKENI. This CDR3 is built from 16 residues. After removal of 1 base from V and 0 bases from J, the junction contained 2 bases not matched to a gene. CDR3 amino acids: CASSPRLAANTGELFF. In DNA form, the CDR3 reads TGTGCCAGCTCACCACGACTAGCAGCGAACACCGGGGAGCTGTTTTTT.

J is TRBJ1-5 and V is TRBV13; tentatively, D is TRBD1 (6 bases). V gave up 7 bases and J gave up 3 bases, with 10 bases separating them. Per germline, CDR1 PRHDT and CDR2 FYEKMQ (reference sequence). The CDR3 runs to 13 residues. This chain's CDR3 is CASTRGPNQPQHF. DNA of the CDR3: TGTGCCAGCACCAGGGGACCCAATCAGCCCCAGCATTTT. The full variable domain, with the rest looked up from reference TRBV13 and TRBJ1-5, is AAGVIQSPRHLIKEKRETATLKCYPIPRHDTVYWYQQGPGQDPQFLISFYEKMQSDKGSIPDRFSAQQFSDYHSELNMSSLELGDSALYFCASTRGPNQPQHFGDGTRLSIL.

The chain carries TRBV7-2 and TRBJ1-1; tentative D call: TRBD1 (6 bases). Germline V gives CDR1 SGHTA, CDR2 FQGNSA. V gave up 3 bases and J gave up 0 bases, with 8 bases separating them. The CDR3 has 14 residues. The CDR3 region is CASSFGGMNTEAFF. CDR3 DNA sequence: TGTGCCAGCAGCTTTGGGGGCATGAACACTGAAGCTTTCTTT.

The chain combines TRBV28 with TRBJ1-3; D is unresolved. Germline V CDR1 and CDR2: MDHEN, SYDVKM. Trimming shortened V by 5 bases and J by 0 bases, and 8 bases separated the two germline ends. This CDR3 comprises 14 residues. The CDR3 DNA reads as TGTGCCAGCAGTGGCCCAGACTCTGGAAACACCATATATTTT. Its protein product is CASSGPDSGNTIYF. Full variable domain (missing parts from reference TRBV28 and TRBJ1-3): DVKVTQSSRYLVKRTGEKVFLECVQDMDHENMFWYRQDPGLGLRLIYFSYDVKMKEKGDIPEGYSVSREKKERFSLILESASTNQTSMYLCASSGPDSGNTIYFGEGSWLTVV.

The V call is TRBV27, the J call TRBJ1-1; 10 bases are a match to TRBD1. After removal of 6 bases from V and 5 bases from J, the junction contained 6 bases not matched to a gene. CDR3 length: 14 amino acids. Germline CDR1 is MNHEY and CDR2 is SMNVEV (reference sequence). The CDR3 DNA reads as TGTGCCAGCAGGCGGACAGGGGGGGGAACTGAAGCTTTCTTT. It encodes CASRRTGGGTEAFF.

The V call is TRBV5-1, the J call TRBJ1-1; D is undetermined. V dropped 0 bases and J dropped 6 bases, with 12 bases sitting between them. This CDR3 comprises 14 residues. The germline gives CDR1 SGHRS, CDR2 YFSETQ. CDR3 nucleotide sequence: TGCGCCAGCAGCTTGGTTCGGGGTGGGTCTGAAGCTTTCTTT. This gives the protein CASSLVRGGSEAFF.

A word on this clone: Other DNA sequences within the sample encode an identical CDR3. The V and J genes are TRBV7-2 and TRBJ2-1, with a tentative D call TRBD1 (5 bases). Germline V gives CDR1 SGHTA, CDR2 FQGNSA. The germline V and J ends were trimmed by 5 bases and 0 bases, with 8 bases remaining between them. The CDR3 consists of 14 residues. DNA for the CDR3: TGTGCCAGCAGCCCCGACAGCTCCTACAATGAGCAGTTCTTC. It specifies CASSPDSSYNEQFF.

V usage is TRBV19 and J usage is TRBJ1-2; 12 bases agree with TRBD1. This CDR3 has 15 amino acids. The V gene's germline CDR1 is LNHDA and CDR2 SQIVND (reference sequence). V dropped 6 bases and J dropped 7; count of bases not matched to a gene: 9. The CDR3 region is CASRPGQGARGGYTF. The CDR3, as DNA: TGTGCCAGTAGGCCGGGACAGGGGGCGCGTGGTGGCTACACCTTC.

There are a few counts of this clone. The CDR3 bases are TGTGCCTGGAGTGTAGGGGACAGTCGCAATCAGCCCCAGCATTTT. Encoded protein: CAWSVGDSRNQPQHF. J is TRBJ1-5 and V is TRBV30; 7 bases fit TRBD1. CDR3 length equals 15 residues. The V and J ends lost 0 bases and 2 bases, in that order; junction bases with no gene match: 4. In germline, CDR1 is GTSNPN, CDR2 SVGIG (reference sequence).

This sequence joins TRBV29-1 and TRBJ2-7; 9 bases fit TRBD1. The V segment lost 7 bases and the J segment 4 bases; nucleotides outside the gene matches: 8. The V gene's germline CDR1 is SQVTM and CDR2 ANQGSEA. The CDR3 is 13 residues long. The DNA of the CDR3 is TGCAGCGGCGGTACAGGGGGCGGGTACGAGCAGTACTTC. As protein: CSGGTGGGYEQYF.